The next 20 T cell receptor beta chains were all read from a single sample in a study of identical twins. Each CDR3 protein is one row after TCRdb ran MiXCR on the 5' RACE reads. The data contain hundreds of thousands of distinct CDR3 sequences, about 8.9% of them singletons. This same sample was also part of a study on yellow fever vaccine responses in identical twins.

The source material was memory (CD45RO+) T cells sorted from blood. The source of these receptors is a woman under 30 in good health.

This clonotype has a handful of counts. V is TRBV20-1 and J is TRBJ1-2, with 7 bases matching TRBD1. Germline assignment: CDR1 DFQATT and CDR2 SNEGSKA (reference sequence). V lost 6 bases, J lost 6 bases, and 10 bases stayed unmatched. The CDR3 extends over 13 amino acids. CDR3 in DNA: TGCAGTGCAGACCCCGACAGGGCGGATGGCTACACCTTC. It codes for CSADPDRADGYTF.

The sample holds a few counts of this clonotype. This chain's CDR3 is CSAPGLTLGGYTF. As DNA, the CDR3 is TGCAGTGCTCCGGGACTGACGTTGGGGGGCTACACCTTC. The chain has TRBV20-1 and TRBJ1-2, with D perhaps matching TRBD1 (5 bases). V lost 5 bases to trimming and J lost 8 bases, with 18 bases between them. Germline V gene data show CDR1 as DFQATT and CDR2 as SNEGSKA (reference sequence). This CDR3 contains 13 residues.

This clonotype was detected a few times. The rearrangement links TRBV9 to TRBJ1-1; D is possibly TRBD1 (5 bases). Germline CDR1 reads SGDLS; CDR2 reads YYNGEE. Trimming left V 3 bases short and J 4 bases short, with 19 bases between. This CDR3 has 16 amino acids. CDR3 in amino acids: CASSAGLDRRGTEAFF. The CDR3 DNA reads as TGTGCCAGCAGCGCGGGACTTGATCGGAGAGGCACTGAAGCTTTCTTT. The full variable domain, in which reference TRBV9 and TRBJ1-1 provide the parts outside the CDR3, is DSGVTQTPKHLITATGQRVTLRCSPRSGDLSVYWYQQSLDQGLQFLIQYYNGEERAKGNILERFSAQQFPDLHSELNLSSLELGDSALYFCASSAGLDRRGTEAFFGQGTRLTVV.

The genes are TRBV7-9 and TRBJ2-7, with D perhaps being TRBD1 or TRBD2 (5 bases each). This CDR3 is built from 15 residues. The V and J ends lost 3 bases and 2 bases respectively, with 14 bases between them. Per germline, CDR1 SEHNR and CDR2 FQNEAQ (reference sequence). CDR3 coding DNA: TGTGCCAGCAGCTTTGGAGCTAGAGGGGCCTACGAGCAGTACTTC. Encoded protein: CASSFGARGAYEQYF.

This clonotype occurred a few times. J is TRBJ2-1 and V is TRBV20-1; D is possibly TRBD2 (5 bases). V lost 2 bases and J 10 bases, leaving 30 bases between the germline ends. The CDR3 loop spans 18 amino acids. Per the germline V gene, CDR1 is DFQATT and CDR2 is SNEGSKA (reference sequence). The CDR3 reads CSARSSFSVDTIHEEQFF. In DNA, the CDR3 is TGCAGTGCTAGATCATCTTTTAGCGTAGATACCATACACGAGGAGCAGTTCTTC.

The table lists this clonotype with many counts. V and J are TRBV7-2 and TRBJ1-4; no definite D call. V lost 3 bases and J 7 bases, leaving 12 bases between the germline ends. CDR1 and CDR2 from the germline V gene are SGHTA and FQGNSA. The CDR3 contains 14 residues. The DNA for the CDR3 is TGTGCCAGCAGCTTCTTGGGGAGTTTTGAAAAACTGTTTTTT. Amino acids: CASSFLGSFEKLFF.

This clonotype has at least ten counts. The genes are TRBV28 and TRBJ1-1; a possible D gene is TRBD1 (6 bases). Trimming cost V 3 bases and J 4 bases, with 12 bases left between them. Germline V gives CDR1 MDHEN, CDR2 SYDVKM. This CDR3 is built from 14 residues. CDR3 in DNA: TGTGCCAGCAGTTTTGGGGGGCGACTCACTGAAGCTTTCTTT. Translating it yields CASSFGGRLTEAFF.

This clonotype was counted between two and nine times. V gene TRBV6-1 combines with J gene TRBJ1-6, with D tentatively TRBD1 (5 bases). The CDR3 covers 16 residues. Per the germline V gene, CDR1 is MNHNS and CDR2 is SASEGT. V lost 3 bases, J lost 7 bases, and 16 bases lay in between. In DNA, the CDR3 is TGTGCCAGCAGTGATTTGGGCTCGACAGCGAATTCACCCCTCCACTTT. This sequence encodes CASSDLGSTANSPLHF.

This clonotype was detected ten times or more. The CDR3: CASSLGRPSTDTQYF. CDR3 in DNA: TGTGCCAGCAGTTTGGGGCGGCCTAGCACAGATACGCAGTATTTT. The genes are TRBV12-3 or TRBV12-4 and TRBJ2-3; TRBD1 is a possible D gene (5 bases). V was cut by 3 bases and J by 0 bases, with 10 bases left in between. There are 15 residues in the CDR3.

V gene TRBV2 combines with J gene TRBJ2-2, with 11 bases identical to TRBD2. CDR3 length: 16 residues. CDR1 and CDR2 from the germline V gene are SNHLY and FYNNEI. The trim removed 6 bases at V and 5 bases at J, leaving 8 bases unmatched. CDR3 protein: CASRDIAGGRTGELFF. CDR3 DNA: TGTGCCAGCAGGGACATAGCGGGAGGGAGAACCGGGGAGCTGTTTTTT.

The rearrangement links TRBV12-5 to TRBJ2-1, with D possibly being TRBD2 (6 bases). CDR1 and CDR2 from the germline V gene are LGHNT and FRNRAP. The CDR3 is 12 amino acids. Trimming stripped 5 bases from V and 10 bases from J, with 12 bases between. The CDR3 region is CASGVRTTEQFF. The CDR3 nucleotides read TGTGCTAGTGGTGTACGGACTACGGAGCAGTTCTTC.

The rearrangement joins TRBV20-1 to TRBJ2-7, with 13 positions matching TRBD2. J lost 1 base, V lost 1 base, and 1 base had no gene match. There are 15 residues in the CDR3. Germline CDR1 is DFQATT and CDR2 is SNEGSKA (reference sequence). The CDR3: CSARAGLAGSYEQYF. The CDR3 coding sequence is TGCAGTGCTAGAGCGGGACTAGCGGGATCCTACGAGCAGTACTTC.

This clonotype occurred a few times. The rearrangement joins TRBV6-1 to TRBJ2-7; D assignment may be TRBD1 or TRBD2 (5 bases each). Germline V CDR1 and CDR2: MNHNS, SASEGT. The CDR3 is 14 residues long. V lost 4 bases and J lost 2, with 12 bases in between. In nucleotides, the CDR3 is TGTGCCAGCAGTGTGGGGGACGGACCCTACGAGCAGTACTTC. This sequence encodes CASSVGDGPYEQYF.

The chain has TRBV7-8 and TRBJ2-3; unclear D gene. V dropped 3 bases and J dropped 5 bases, with 9 bases sitting between them. Germline CDR1 reads SGHVS; CDR2 reads FQNEAQ. This CDR3 spans 13 amino acids. CDR3 nucleotides: TGTGCCAGCAGCTTTTCGGCTAGAGATACGCAGTATTTT. As protein: CASSFSARDTQYF.

The chain employs TRBV27 and TRBJ2-1; 11 bases are shared with TRBD2. The CDR3 extends over 17 amino acids. Germline loops: CDR1 MNHEY, CDR2 SMNVEV (reference sequence). The ends lost 3 bases at V and 5 bases at J; junction bases unmatched: 9. This CDR3 reads CASSLVQLAGADNEQFF. The DNA of the CDR3 is TGTGCCAGCAGTTTGGTACAACTAGCGGGGGCCGACAATGAGCAGTTCTTC.

This clonotype was recorded at least ten times. The genes are TRBV24-1 and TRBJ2-1; 12 bases fit TRBD2. Germline V gene lookup returns CDR1 KGHDR and CDR2 SFDVKD. The CDR3 runs 19 residues. Losses at the gene ends were 0 bases for V and 10 bases for J; bases not matched to a gene: 15. In nucleotides, the CDR3 is TGTGCCACCAGTGATTTGGGGCAGGCTAGCGGGAGGGCCTTTGGGGAGCAGTTCTTC. This codes for CATSDLGQASGRAFGEQFF.

This clonotype was detected a few times. The chain has TRBV6-1 and TRBJ1-6, with TRBD1 matching over 7 bases. The germline V gene encodes CDR1 MNHNS and CDR2 SASEGT. After removal of 5 bases from V and 2 bases from J, the junction contained 6 bases not matched to a gene. This CDR3 region has 16 residues. The CDR3 loop is CASSIDRDTYNSPLHF. CDR3 bases: TGTGCCAGCAGTATTGACAGGGACACCTATAATTCACCCCTCCACTTT.

At least ten counts were recorded for this clonotype. The rearrangement joins TRBV5-1 to TRBJ1-1; a weak D match, TRBD1 (5 bases). CDR3 length equals 17 residues. Germline V CDR1 and CDR2: SGHRS, YFSETQ. The V end lost 1 base, the J end lost 3 bases, and 19 bases lay between the germline ends. The chain's CDR3 is CASSLRSGTVGDTEAFF. CDR3 DNA sequence: TGCGCCAGCAGCTTGCGCTCCGGCACAGTAGGGGACACTGAAGCTTTCTTT.

This chain links TRBV6-4 with TRBJ2-2, with no clear D. Germline assignment: CDR1 MRHNA and CDR2 SNTAGT. Trimming pared 0 bases from V and 4 bases from J, leaving 6 bases between. There are 14 residues in the CDR3. CDR3 DNA sequence: TGTGCCAGCAGTGACTCGGAGTCCACCGGGGAGCTGTTTTTT. Encoded protein: CASSDSESTGELFF.

This clonotype was seen only a few times. The genes are TRBV5-6 and TRBJ1-5; TRBD1 agrees at 7 bases. CDR1 SGHDT and CDR2 YYEEEE come from the germline V gene. After removal of 5 bases from V and 4 bases from J, the junction contained 3 bases not matched to a gene. The CDR3 totals 13 residues. CDR3 bases: TGTGCCAGCAGACGGGACAGAAATCAGCCCCAGCATTTT. This codes for CASRRDRNQPQHF.